This T cell receptor beta chain was sequenced in a study of graft-versus-host responses after intestinal transplantation (dated by TCRdb to about 2021). Study-level background: Recipients received multivisceral, liver-intestinal, or isolated intestinal transplants. Every recipient was given anti-thymocyte globulin induction, followed by 2 to 4 years of maintenance tacrolimus and steroids. Alloreactive clones were identified by sequencing pre-transplant mixed lymphocyte reaction products and comparing them with unstimulated pre-transplant donor and recipient T cells. Graft-versus-host and host-versus-graft alloreactive T cell clones were tracked in the graft, circulation and bone marrow after intestinal transplantation using bulk TCR-beta CDR3 sequencing. The cohort enrolled 24 intestinal transplant recipients, one of whom was a retransplant, and a few patients without pretransplant specimens were excluded. Donor T cell macrochimerism was defined as a peak of at least 4% donor T cells among recipient peripheral blood mononuclear cells. Instead of going to the commercial service, samples from a few later patients were sequenced in-house on an Illumina MiSeq and processed with MiXCR. Summary of the overall study and its limitations: Patients with donor T cell macrochimerism had high GvH to HvG T cell clonal ratios in their allografts. Peak levels of circulating GvH clones were associated with declines in HvG clones early after transplant. GvH clones were detected in recipient bone marrow, and some appeared earlier in ileal mucosa or blood, consistent with an intestinal mucosal origin. Conclusions were limited by the relatively low number and heterogeneity of intestinal transplant patients.

The CDR1 and CDR2 encoded by the germline V gene are SGHRS and YFSETQ. Including cysteine and phenylalanine, the CDR3 has 12 amino acids. Only CDR3 DNA remains: 36 bases, in frame from the first base. The germline ends are 4 bases apart after V is trimmed by 3 bases and J by 4 bases. The library was prepared using the immunoSEQ multiplex PCR assay. For most patients, genomic DNA was isolated with the Qiagen DNeasy Blood and Tissue Kit and sent frozen to Adaptive Biotechnologies for TCR sequencing. Adaptive Biotechnologies carried out high-throughput TCR-beta CDR3 sequencing of genomic DNA for most patients. The paper's processing steps were these. TCR sequencing data for over 15 patients were retrieved from Adaptive's ImmunoSEQ software; three other patients were processed with MiXCR and VDJtools. To correct CD4 versus CD8 sorting errors, sequences present in both subsets at a frequency ratio below 5:1 were removed. CDR3 nucleotide sequences shared between donor and recipient were removed because the origin of such sequences could not be assigned. To count as alloreactive, a clone needed at least 2-fold expansion over unstimulated cells and a minimum CFSE-low frequency of 0.002% (template counts) or 0.001% (read counts). Clones detected in sequenced pre-transplant spleen, lymph node, or MLR CFSE-low populations of the donor or recipient were defined as mappable. Cumulative frequency of alloreactive clones was calculated as a percentage of all sequences weighted by copy number. Drawn from immuneACCESS, this table holds only the in-frame rearrangements with V and J called that TCRdb kept. Clones are partly lost; checked studies trace under half to an unresolved V gene and leave the rest unexplained. V and J calls and clone size are those listed in that table; D and trimming were worked out from the DNA. Here the sample has about 86,000 clones; roughly 90% occur a single time. Roughly 0.28% of the sample comes from the top ten.

This clone was picked up a small number of times. Its antigen is currently not known. Within one base of it there is no much larger clone, and no base qualities were kept. The time point label corresponds to: cells obtained before transplantation from donor or recipient. CD3+CD4+ and CD3+CD8+ populations were FACS-sorted from unstimulated pre-transplant donor and recipient cells taken from spleen or lymph nodes. This receptor was identified in a human donor who was the organ donor for an intestinal transplant. The source was unstimulated CD4+ T cells sorted from spleen or lymph node cells, collected before transplant. The chain is encoded by TRBV5-1 joined to TRBJ2-2; a confident D gene designation cannot be given. The CDR3 is CASSSSTGELFF. At the DNA level, the sequence is TGCGCCAGCAGCTCTAGCACCGGGGAGCTGTTTTTT. Outside the CDR3, residues come from the reference TRBV5-1 and TRBJ2-2 proteins, so the full variable domain is: KAGVTQTPRYLIKTRGQQVTLSCSPISGHRSVSWYQQTPGQGLQFLFEYFSETQRNKGNFPGRFSGRQFSNSRSEMNVSTLELGDSALYLCASSSSTGELFFGEGSRLTVL.